Listed below are T cell receptor beta chains from one sample, sequenced in a study of T cells in Graves' hyperthyroidism and ophthalmopathy. TCRdb itself ran the multiplex PCR reads through MiXCR, one entry per CDR3 protein. The sample has about 840,000 distinct CDR3 sequences, 38% seen once. Sequencing was carried out using blood. Every receptor here comes from a man aged 18 to 29 with Graves' hyperthyroidism. The CDR3 runs from the conserved cysteine through the conserved F or W. A D gene is named only where the DNA matches it firmly. Where a row states a size, it is once, few, many or the class of an expanded clone; other rows omit it.

TGCGCCAGCAGCTTGGCCGGGACTAGCGGGTCCTTAAGGGAGACCCAGTACTTC,CASSLAGTSGSLRETQYF,NA,TRBV5-1,TRBD2,TRBJ2-5
TGTGCCAGCAGTCGCCAGGGTCCCGAAGCCTACGAGCAGTACTTC,CASSRQGPEAYEQYF,NA,TRBV11-2,NA,TRBJ2-7
TGTGCCAGCAGCCCTAACGGTGGGGGCCGTGAAGCTTTCTTT,CASSPNGGGREAFF,many,TRBV9,NA,TRBJ1-1
TGTGCCAGTTACGTGGCAGGGACCAATCAGCCCCAGCATTTT,CASYVAGTNQPQHF,NA,TRBV19,NA,TRBJ1-5
TGTGCCAGCAGCGTAGATCCGGGGGGCCAAGAGACCCAGTACTTC,CASSVDPGGQETQYF,many,TRBV9,TRBD2,TRBJ2-5
TGTGCCAGCAGTTATCGCAGGGACGGAATTCAGCCCCAGCATTTT,CASSYRRDGIQPQHF,few,TRBV6-5,NA,TRBJ1-5
TGTGCCAGCAGCACTAACAGGGGGCGAGTGGAGACCCAGTACTTC,CASSTNRGRVETQYF,many,TRBV7-9,TRBD1,TRBJ2-5
TGTGCCAGCAGCCCGGACAGCCTCTCTGGAAACACCATATATTTT,CASSPDSLSGNTIYF,many,TRBV7-6,NA,TRBJ1-3
TGTGCCAGCAGCCCCGCACAGGGCCTAAGCTCCTACGAGCAGTACTTC,CASSPAQGLSSYEQYF,NA,TRBV9,NA,TRBJ2-7
TGTGCCAGCAGCTTAAGGGGGGGGACCGCTCACACCGGGGAGCTGTTTTTT,CASSLRGGTAHTGELFF,NA,TRBV7-9,NA,TRBJ2-2
TGTGCCAGTCAAGCCGGGACAACGGTCTATAAGGAATCACCCCTCCACTTT,CASQAGTTVYKESPLHF,NA,TRBV19,NA,TRBJ1-6
TGTGCCAGCAGCTTAGCCTTGACAGACTTGGACGCTTTCTTT,CASSLALTDLDAFF,few,TRBV7-8,NA,TRBJ1-1
TGTGCCAGTAGTAAGGACGGAAATCAGCCCCAGCATTTT,CASSKDGNQPQHF,many,TRBV19,NA,TRBJ1-5
TGTGCCAGCAGTTTAGCGTCCGGCTTTGAAGCTTTCTTT,CASSLASGFEAFF,few,TRBV12-3/TRBV12-4,NA,TRBJ1-1
TGTGCCAGCAGCTCGACTAGCGGGGGAGGAACCGGGGAGCTGTTTTTT,CASSSTSGGGTGELFF,few,TRBV7-9,TRBD2,TRBJ2-2
TGTGCCAGCAGCGTATTCGGCACCGGGGGCTATCAGCCCCAGCATTTT,CASSVFGTGGYQPQHF,NA,TRBV9,NA,TRBJ1-5
TGTGCCAGTAGTATAGAGATAGGAGTTTTCCTCTATGGCTACACCTTC,CASSIEIGVFLYGYTF,once,TRBV19,NA,TRBJ1-2
TGTGCCAGCAGCTTCCTCGGACAGGGGGCCAACGTCCTGACTTTC,CASSFLGQGANVLTF,NA,TRBV7-9,NA,TRBJ2-6
TGTGCCAGCAGTGAAGAGTCCTACGAGCAGTACTTC,CASSEESYEQYF,few,TRBV2,NA,TRBJ2-7
TGTGCCAGCACCTGGCCCCGACAGATCGGGATGAACACTGAAGCTTTCTTT,CASTWPRQIGMNTEAFF,NA,TRBV6-1,NA,TRBJ1-1
TGCAGCGCTGAGGGCAGGGTCCCCTACGAGCAGTACTTC,CSAEGRVPYEQYF,once,TRBV29-1,NA,TRBJ2-7
TGTGCCAGCAGGTTAACCCTCGGACAGGGGGCCTACGAGCAGTACTTC,CASRLTLGQGAYEQYF,NA,TRBV11-2,TRBD1,TRBJ2-7
TGTGCCAGCAGCCGGACTCACTACGAGCAGTACTTC,CASSRTHYEQYF,NA,TRBV7-2,NA,TRBJ2-7
TGTGCCACCAGCAGCCAAGGATGGGGCAATCAGCTCCAGCATTTT,CATSSQGWGNQLQHF,NA,TRBV15,NA,TRBJ1-5
TGTGCCATCAGTGAGTCGGTGGGGCAGGGAGGTCAGCCCCAGCATTTT,CAISESVGQGGQPQHF,many,TRBV10-3,NA,TRBJ1-5
TGTGCCAGCAGGCCGTCCATCCTCTCTGGAAACACCATATATTTT,CASRPSILSGNTIYF,NA,TRBV7-2,NA,TRBJ1-3
TGTGCCAGCAGGGACGCAACCTACGAGCAGTACTTC,CASRDATYEQYF,many,TRBV2,NA,TRBJ2-7
TGTGCCATCACCGGACAGGGGGCAAATGGCTACACCTTC,CAITGQGANGYTF,many,TRBV10-3,TRBD1,TRBJ1-2
TGTGCCAGCAGCCATAACCTGGGAGAGGAGCAGTACTTC,CASSHNLGEEQYF,many,TRBV7-9,NA,TRBJ2-7
TGTGCCAGCAGTCCCGGGATCAGCTACACCTTC,CASSPGISYTF,NA,TRBV2,NA,TRBJ1-2
TGTGCCAGCAGTTTGTCAGGGGGCGGTCAGCCCCAGCATTTT,CASSLSGGGQPQHF,many,TRBV12-3/TRBV12-4,TRBD1,TRBJ1-5